The next 20 T cell receptor beta chains were all read from a single sample in a study of PD-L1 blockade in urothelial cancer. Assay used: immunoSEQ multiplex PCR; TCRdb lists only in-frame clones, some missing. The sample comprises about 74,000 clones, roughly 84% of which are singletons, and 4.7% rests with the top ten. The sequences come from PBMCs, collected around atezolizumab (anti-PD-L1) treatment. These receptors were obtained from a man in his sixties or seventies with urothelial cancer.

The chain carries TRBV5-1 and TRBJ1-2; D is uncertain. The length of the CDR3 is 13 residues. Trimming removed 0 bases from V and 2 bases from J, with 5 bases in between. Germline V gene data show CDR1 as SGHRS and CDR2 as YFSETQ. The CDR3 region is CASSLAQNYGYTF. CDR3 DNA: TGCGCCAGCAGCTTGGCCCAGAACTATGGCTACACCTTC.

The table lists this clone with many counts. V gene TRBV29-1 combines with J gene TRBJ2-1; 7 nucleotides align to TRBD1. The CDR3 totals 11 residues. Germline V gene sequence: CDR1 SQVTM, CDR2 ANQGSEA. After removal of 6 bases from V and 14 bases from J, the junction contained 10 bases not matched to a gene. The CDR3 spells CSVRGQAGEFF. The CDR3 DNA sequence: TGCAGCGTCCGCGGACAGGCTGGAGAGTTCTTC.

The V call is TRBV6-1, the J call TRBJ1-5; D ambiguous. Trimming stripped 7 bases from V and 0 bases from J, with 10 bases between. The germline V gene encodes CDR1 MNHNS and CDR2 SASEGT. The CDR3 totals 14 residues. The DNA of the CDR3 is TGTGCCAGCAACCCGCGAGATAGCAATCAGCCCCAGCATTTT. Translation: CASNPRDSNQPQHF.

The chain has TRBV2 and TRBJ2-4; 12 bases line up with TRBD2. The CDR3 consists of 16 residues. Per germline, CDR1 SNHLY and CDR2 FYNNEI. V dropped 6 bases and J dropped 0; count of bases not matched to a gene: 3. CDR3 protein: CASRETSGGAKNIQYF. For the CDR3, the DNA is TGTGCCAGCAGGGAGACTAGCGGGGGAGCCAAAAACATTCAGTACTTC.

The V gene is TRBV5-6, the J gene TRBJ1-2, with TRBD1 matching over 10 bases. The germline V gene encodes CDR1 SGHDT and CDR2 YYEEEE. This CDR3 is built from 12 residues. V gave up 2 bases and J gave up 11 bases; unmatched junction bases: 3. CDR3 residues: CASSFGQGVYTF. The CDR3 coding sequence is TGTGCCAGCAGCTTCGGACAGGGGGTGTACACCTTC.

The chain carries TRBV9 and TRBJ2-7; 11 positions agree with TRBD2. The V gene's germline CDR1 is SGDLS and CDR2 YYNGEE. The ends lost 0 bases at V and 5 bases at J; junction bases unmatched: 4. The CDR3 covers 15 residues. For the CDR3, the DNA is TGTGCCAGCAGCGTAGGAGGGACTAGCGGCCACGAGCAGTACTTC. Its translation is CASSVGGTSGHEQYF.

The gene calls are TRBV19 and TRBJ1-1, with 9 positions matching TRBD1. Germline V gene data show CDR1 as LNHDA and CDR2 as SQIVND (reference sequence). The CDR3 spans 15 residues. V was pared by 4 bases and J by 7 bases, with 10 bases of the junction left unmatched. The DNA of the CDR3 is TGTGCCAGTAGTAGTTCACAGGGGGCAGTGGGTGAAGCTTTCTTT. Its translation: CASSSSQGAVGEAFF.

This clone occurred once. V and J are TRBV14 and TRBJ2-3; tentatively, D is TRBD1 (6 bases). The ends were cut back, 7 bases at V and 3 bases at J, with 11 bases in the middle. CDR1 is SGHDN and CDR2 is FVKESK in the germline V gene. The CDR3 is 13 amino acids. As DNA, the CDR3 is TGTGCCAGCAACAACAGGGCAACAGATACGCAGTATTTT. Its protein is CASNNRATDTQYF.

The CDR3 is CASSVGAHEQFF. CDR3 coding DNA: TGTGCCAGCAGCGTTGGAGCCCATGAGCAGTTCTTC. J is TRBJ2-1 and V is TRBV9; D remains unclear. The CDR3 covers 12 residues. Per the germline V gene, CDR1 is SGDLS and CDR2 is YYNGEE. V lost 2 bases and J lost 8, with 8 bases in between.

This clone showed up just once. V is TRBV9 and J is TRBJ2-3; 9 bases are shared with TRBD2. Trimming at V came to 3 bases and at J to 4 bases, leaving 0 bases not matched to a gene. This CDR3 has 13 amino acids. Germline-derived CDR1 and CDR2 are SGDLS and YYNGEE. The CDR3 DNA sequence: TGTGCCAGCAGCGGGACTAGCGCAGATACGCAGTATTTT. Translation: CASSGTSADTQYF.

The chain combines TRBV12-5 with TRBJ2-7, with a possible D match to TRBD1 (6 bases). Germline assignment: CDR1 LGHNT and CDR2 FRNRAP. The CDR3 is made up of 15 amino acids. V was cut by 2 bases and J by 2 bases, with 13 bases left in between. In DNA form, the CDR3 reads TGTGCTAGTGGTTTGATTATTCAGGGGACCTACGAGCAGTACTTC. It codes for CASGLIIQGTYEQYF. The full variable domain, its missing parts supplied by reference TRBV12-5 and TRBJ2-7, is DARVTQTPRHKVTEMGQEVTMRCQPILGHNTVFWYRQTMMQGLELLAYFRNRAPLDDSGMPKDRFSAEMPDATLATLKIQPSEPRDSAVYFCASGLIIQGTYEQYFGPGTRLTVT.

This rearrangement joins TRBV27 to TRBJ1-3; 7 bases line up with TRBD1. Trimming took 6 bases from V and 8 from J; bases not matched to a gene: 10. This CDR3 spans 14 amino acids. CDR1 is MNHEY, CDR2 SMNVEV, per germline (reference sequence). The CDR3 reads CASSRDRDGDTIYF. DNA of the CDR3: TGTGCCAGCAGCCGCGACAGGGACGGTGACACCATATATTTT.

The V call is TRBV29-1, the J call TRBJ1-1, with 10 bases aligning to TRBD1. Germline V lookup: CDR1 SQVTM, CDR2 ANQGSEA. The CDR3 runs to 13 residues. With 6 bases clipped from V and 4 bases from J, the junction kept 5 bases outside the gene matches. The CDR3 DNA sequence: TGCAGCGTGGGACAGGGGTTAGGCACTGAAGCTTTCTTT. Translation: CSVGQGLGTEAFF.

The V and J genes are TRBV2 and TRBJ2-2; TRBD2 matches at 7 bases. The CDR3 covers 14 residues. Germline CDR1 is SNHLY and CDR2 is FYNNEI. The trim removed 7 bases at V and 1 base at J, leaving 3 bases unmatched. The CDR3 region is CASITSENTGELFF. Here the CDR3 DNA reads TGTGCCAGCATTACTAGCGAGAACACCGGGGAGCTGTTTTTT.

This clone showed up just a few times. The chain couples TRBV6-1 to TRBJ1-2; 7 bases are a match to TRBD1. This CDR3 spans 12 amino acids. Germline trimming cut 10 bases from V and 3 bases from J; bases unmatched to any gene: 5. From germline, CDR1 is MNHNS and CDR2 SASEGT. The CDR3 coding sequence is TGTGCCACGACAGGGCCTTACTATGGCTACACCTTC. Translated: CATTGPYYGYTF.

The V and J genes are TRBV5-1 and TRBJ2-3; 9 bases are shared with TRBD2. V dropped 4 bases and J dropped 6; count of bases not matched to a gene: 6. Germline lookup yields CDR1 SGHRS and CDR2 YFSETQ. The CDR3 is 14 residues long. The CDR3 protein is CASSVSGRPDTQYF. CDR3 sequence (DNA): TGCGCCAGCAGCGTTAGCGGGAGACCCGATACGCAGTATTTT. Drawing the rest from reference TRBV5-1 and TRBJ2-3, the complete variable domain is KAGVTQTPRYLIKTRGQQVTLSCSPISGHRSVSWYQQTPGQGLQFLFEYFSETQRNKGNFPGRFSGRQFSNSRSEMNVSTLELGDSALYLCASSVSGRPDTQYFGPGTRLTVL.

The chain is built from TRBV7-9 and TRBJ2-7, with TRBD2 matching over 10 bases. The CDR3 is 15 residues long. The trim removed 5 bases at V and 4 bases at J, leaving 8 bases unmatched. The germline V gene encodes CDR1 SEHNR and CDR2 FQNEAQ (reference sequence). CDR3 DNA: TGTGCCAGCAGCGGCGAAAGCGGGAGGGCTTACGAGCAGTACTTC. It codes for CASSGESGRAYEQYF.

The rearrangement joins TRBV6-6 to TRBJ2-7, with D possibly TRBD1 on 5 matching bases. V lost 7 bases and J 5 bases, leaving 21 bases between the germline ends. Germline V gene data show CDR1 as MNHNY and CDR2 as SVGAGI (reference sequence). The CDR3 has 15 residues. The CDR3 DNA is TGTGCCAGCACTAATAGGGGTAGGGGAAACGACGAGCAGTACTTC. Protein: CASTNRGRGNDEQYF.

The chain is built from TRBV7-2 and TRBJ2-1; TRBD2 matches at 8 bases. Germline assignment: CDR1 SGHTA and CDR2 FQGNSA. The junction had 9 bases not matched to a gene; V was cut back by 3 bases and J by 2 bases. The length of the CDR3 is 17 residues. The CDR3 region has the DNA TGTGCCAGCAGCTTGGCACCCACTAGCGGAGCCTACAATGAGCAGTTCTTC. This translates into CASSLAPTSGAYNEQFF.

The chain links TRBV27 to TRBJ1-1; TRBD1 might be the D (6 bases). The CDR3 consists of 15 residues. The germline gives CDR1 MNHEY, CDR2 SMNVEV (reference sequence). With 5 bases removed from V and 6 bases from J, the gap between germline ends came to 19 bases. In DNA form, the CDR3 reads TGTGCCAGCAGTCAAACCTCGTCAGGGGCGTCTGAAGCTTTCTTT. It yields the protein CASSQTSSGASEAFF.